These T cell receptor beta chains were read from a single sample in a study of cytomegalovirus exposure and HLA in healthy donors. TCRdb keeps only in-frame clones here, not all; method: immunoSEQ multiplex PCR. The sample has about 130,000 clones; roughly 80% are singletons. The sample comprised PBMCs. These receptors were collected from a man younger than 35 in good health and CMV-seropositive. Both conserved end residues are part of each CDR3. D genes are given only for firm matches. The size of a clone is reported for some rows only, either as once, few or many, or as a class for expanded clones.

v_call	d_call	j_call	clone_size	cdr3_aa
TRBV4-1	-	TRBJ1-4	-	CASSFLGATNEKLFF
TRBV5-1	-	TRBJ1-4	-	CASSLDSFATNEKLFF
TRBV6-6	TRBD1	TRBJ1-1	-	CASSYGTANTEAFF
TRBV6-1	-	TRBJ2-5	-	CASSTGVSEQYF
TRBV29-1	TRBD2	TRBJ2-1	-	CSVERIGLAGGNEQFF
TRBV23-1	TRBD2	TRBJ2-7	-	CASSHQAPGLAGVKTYEQYF
TRBV19	-	TRBJ1-1	-	CASSFAVMNTEAFF
TRBV7-2	-	TRBJ2-3	-	CASSRRRQGTDTQYF
TRBV7-9	TRBD1	TRBJ1-2	-	CASSSNRDRRNYGYTF
TRBV6-4	TRBD1	TRBJ2-6	-	CASAWDSSGPSGANVLTF
TRBV6-6	-	TRBJ2-6	-	CASRASGANVLTF
TRBV4-1	TRBD1	TRBJ1-4	-	CASSPLRGLGEKLFF
TRBV15	-	TRBJ2-7	-	CATSRDHRDEQYF
TRBV5-6	-	TRBJ1-2	-	CASSLLGANYGYTF
TRBV7-8	TRBD1	TRBJ1-5	-	CASSLAGTGNQPQHF
TRBV2	TRBD1	TRBJ2-3	-	CASSRQGFTNTQYF
TRBV19	TRBD2	TRBJ2-1	-	CASSTHPGLATPHDNEQFF
TRBV4-3	-	TRBJ2-2	-	CASSQVRLDNAGELFF
TRBV15	TRBD1	-	-	CATSGRDSLEIYYEQYF
TRBV18	-	TRBJ1-2	-	CASSPWSTEANYGYTF
TRBV5-3	TRBD2	TRBJ2-3	-	CARIILAGGSTDTQYF
TRBV6-6	TRBD1	TRBJ2-7	-	CASSGGQNVAYEQYF
TRBV9	TRBD2	TRBJ2-7	-	CASSVAGTSGREQYF
TRBV19	TRBD2	TRBJ2-5	-	CASTTRAGTSGGKETQYF
TRBV7-8	TRBD1	TRBJ1-5	-	CASSFLTNRGSNQPQHF
TRBV18	TRBD1	TRBJ1-2	-	CASSSTGTAPGGYTF
TRBV19	TRBD1	TRBJ2-7	-	CASSIGQGIYEQYF
TRBV6-7	-	TRBJ1-1	-	CASSQGPNRGTEAFF
TRBV11-2	TRBD2	TRBJ2-1	-	CASSLDLAGGFSEQFF
TRBV10-3	-	TRBJ2-1	once	CAISVSTYRSYNEQFF
TRBV10-3	-	TRBJ2-3	-	CAISERQSTDTQYF
TRBV5-1	-	TRBJ2-3	-	CASSLEGAITDTQYF
TRBV2	-	TRBJ1-2	-	CASSDLGQRFPTF
TRBV11-2	-	TRBJ1-5	-	CASSLAGNQPQHF
TRBV19	-	TRBJ1-5	-	CASRRQRDSSNQPQHF
TRBV4-3	TRBD2	TRBJ2-3	-	CASSQDLPGLAGGRYTTDTQYF
TRBV10-3	TRBD2	TRBJ2-5	few	CAISQGLAGAETQYF
TRBV4-1	TRBD2	TRBJ2-5	-	CASSPGGVRETQYF
TRBV7-9	-	TRBJ1-1	-	CASSLLGGAEAFF
TRBV6-1	TRBD1	TRBJ2-3	-	CASSPPGQTDTQYF
TRBV4-3	TRBD2	TRBJ2-1	few	CASSQASGGANEQFF